A single sample is the source of the 31 T cell receptor beta chains below, sequenced in a study of siplizumab effects on memory and regulatory T cells. The protocol was immunoSEQ multiplex PCR, while the TCRdb copy is restricted to in-frame clones and leaves out a portion. Of over 65,000 clones listed, roughly 93% were seen once; the top ten hold approximately 5.3%. Sequences were obtained from CD8+ T cells sorted from blood. The receptors were sampled from a human donor in good health.

The V call is TRBV28, the J call TRBJ1-1, with D maybe TRBD1 (5 bases). The V end lost 6 bases, the J end lost 0 bases, and 20 bases lay between the germline ends. Per germline, CDR1 MDHEN and CDR2 SYDVKM. The CDR3 sequence is 17 residues long. As DNA, the CDR3 is TGTGCCAGCAGCCGAATTTTGGGCGGGACGGTGAACACTGAAGCTTTCTTT. The encoded protein is CASSRILGGTVNTEAFF.

The chain couples TRBV11-2 to TRBJ2-2; 11 nucleotides match TRBD2. Germline CDR1 and CDR2: SGHAT and FQNNGV. CDR3 length: 17 amino acids. V was pared by 2 bases and J by 8 bases, with 10 bases of the junction left unmatched. DNA of the CDR3: TGTGCCAGCAGCTTATTGCCTAGCGGGGGGAACCCGGGGGAGCTGTTTTTT. Translation gives CASSLLPSGGNPGELFF.

This rearrangement joins TRBV5-1 to TRBJ2-5; no reliable D call. V was cut by 5 bases and J by 0 bases, with 8 bases left in between. Looked up from germline, CDR1 is SGHRS and CDR2 is YFSETQ. The CDR3 loop spans 13 amino acids. CDR3 region: CASSADNQETQYF. The CDR3, as DNA: TGCGCCAGCAGTGCAGACAACCAAGAGACCCAGTACTTC.

This chain joins TRBV5-6 and TRBJ1-1; D is unresolved. The CDR3 is made up of 13 amino acids. Germline V gene data show CDR1 as SGHDT and CDR2 as YYEEEE. Trimming shortened V by 5 bases and J by 0 bases, and 8 bases separated the two germline ends. CDR3 amino acids: CASRNDLNTEAFF. The CDR3 region has the DNA TGTGCCAGCAGAAATGACCTGAACACTGAAGCTTTCTTT.

The chain has TRBV4-2 and TRBJ1-5; D remains ambiguous. Germline CDR1 reads LGHNA; CDR2 reads YNFKEQ. V was clipped by 3 bases and J by 5 bases, with 8 bases between them. This CDR3 has 13 residues. The CDR3 DNA follows: TGTGCCAGCAGCCACGAAGAGTATCAGCCCCAGCATTTT. As protein: CASSHEEYQPQHF.

This chain connects TRBV7-3 to TRBJ2-7; D is unclear. Germline V CDR1 and CDR2: SGHTA, FQGTGA. The CDR3 sequence is 13 residues long. Trimming stripped 5 bases from V and 0 bases from J, with 8 bases between. The CDR3 region is CASSIESSYEQYF. CDR3 nucleotide sequence: TGTGCCAGCAGCATAGAGAGCTCCTACGAGCAGTACTTC.

The DNA for the CDR3 is TGTGCCAGCGTGAGGGTTGTCGAAAAACTGTTTTTT. Protein: CASVRVVEKLFF. The chain links TRBV28 to TRBJ1-4; D gene ambiguous. Germline assignment: CDR1 MDHEN and CDR2 SYDVKM. CDR3 size: 12 residues. The V and J ends lost 8 bases and 8 bases respectively, with 12 bases between them.

The chain employs TRBV5-4 and TRBJ2-5, with 10 bases matching TRBD2. V gave up 4 bases and J gave up 1 base; unmatched junction bases: 4. CDR1 is SGHNT, CDR2 YYREEE, per germline (reference sequence). This CDR3 has 15 residues. The CDR3 region has the DNA TGTGCCAGCAGCATTAGCGGGGGGAGCCAAGAGACCCAGTACTTC. Its protein product is CASSISGGSQETQYF. The whole variable domain, remainder taken from reference TRBV5-4 and TRBJ2-5, is ETGVTQSPTHLIKTRGQQVTLRCSSQSGHNTVSWYQQALGQGPQFIFQYYREEENGRGNFPPRFSGLQFPNYSSELNVNALELDDSALYLCASSISGGSQETQYFGPGTRLLVL.

The V and J genes are TRBV6-5 and TRBJ2-5; D tentatively reads TRBD1 or TRBD2 (5 bases each). CDR1 and CDR2 from the germline V gene are MNHEY and SVGAGI. The length of the CDR3 is 14 residues. V was pared by 6 bases and J by 5 bases, with 16 bases between. The CDR3 loop reads CASSNGAGRETQYF. The CDR3, as DNA: TGTGCCAGCAGCAACGGGGCAGGGCGGGAGACCCAGTACTTC.

The V gene is TRBV9, the J gene TRBJ2-3; tentative D call: TRBD1 (6 bases). This CDR3 has 16 amino acids. CDR1 is SGDLS, CDR2 YYNGEE, per germline. Deletions cut 2 bases from V and 0 bases from J, with 13 bases between. The CDR3 sequence is CASSVEGDGSTDTQYF. The CDR3 DNA reads TGTGCCAGCAGCGTCGAGGGGGACGGGAGCACAGATACGCAGTATTTT.

The CDR3 loop is CSVLRVATGELFF. The CDR3, as DNA: TGCAGCGTTTTACGCGTGGCCACCGGGGAGCTGTTTTTT. The V and J genes are TRBV29-1 and TRBJ2-2; the D is unclear. V lost 5 bases and J 4 bases, leaving 11 bases between the germline ends. Germline loops: CDR1 SQVTM, CDR2 ANQGSEA. The CDR3 totals 13 residues.

The V call is TRBV7-8, the J call TRBJ2-7; no clear D gene. CDR3 length: 14 residues. V lost 5 bases, J lost 3 bases, and 14 bases lay in between. Germline V gene data show CDR1 as SGHVS and CDR2 as FQNEAQ. This chain's CDR3 is CASSPPDSGYEQYF. CDR3 nucleotides: TGTGCCAGCAGCCCACCCGACTCGGGCTACGAGCAGTACTTC.

The chain employs TRBV25-1 and TRBJ2-7; D gene ambiguous. V lost 3 bases, J lost 5 bases, and 11 bases lay in between. The CDR3 contains 13 residues. Per the germline V gene, CDR1 is MGHDK and CDR2 is SYGVNS. Here the CDR3 DNA reads TGTGCCAGCAGTGACCCCATTGCCCACGAGCAGTACTTC. This sequence encodes CASSDPIAHEQYF.

The chain uses TRBV15 and TRBJ2-1, with D possibly being TRBD1 or TRBD2 (7 bases each). Germline V gives CDR1 LNHNV, CDR2 YYDKDF (reference sequence). V shed 8 bases and J shed 0 bases, with 14 bases lying between them. The CDR3 has 15 residues. This CDR3 reads CATQGGWGSYNEQFF. The CDR3 nucleotides are TGTGCCACCCAGGGGGGGTGGGGCTCCTACAATGAGCAGTTCTTC.

This sequence joins TRBV5-5 and TRBJ2-3; D remains ambiguous. CDR3 size: 18 residues. Deletions cut 0 bases from V and 0 bases from J, with 17 bases between. CDR1 is SGHKS, CDR2 YYEKEE, per germline (reference sequence). The CDR3 sequence: CASSLVAGNVYSTDTQYF. For the CDR3, the DNA is TGTGCCAGCAGCTTGGTGGCAGGAAACGTGTACAGCACAGATACGCAGTATTTT.

This chain links TRBV19 with TRBJ1-3, with D perhaps matching TRBD1 (5 bases). The CDR3 contains 15 residues. Germline CDR1 LNHDA, CDR2 SQIVND (reference sequence). V lost 4 bases and J lost 4, with 14 bases in between. The CDR3 loop is CASSTDDSPGNTIYF. In nucleotides, the CDR3 is TGTGCCAGTAGTACTGACGACAGTCCCGGAAACACCATATATTTT.

This chain joins TRBV5-6 and TRBJ2-2; a possible D gene is TRBD2 (5 bases). V was cut by 0 bases and J by 7 bases, with 7 bases left in between. Germline CDR1 and CDR2: SGHDT and YYEEEE. This CDR3 contains 13 residues. The CDR3 DNA is TGTGCCAGCAGCTTGGGGAGGAACGGGGAGCTGTTTTTT. Amino acid sequence: CASSLGRNGELFF.

V and J are TRBV4-3 and TRBJ1-1, with no clear D. The CDR3 runs to 16 residues. Germline CDR1 reads LGHNA; CDR2 reads YSLEER. Trimming took off 0 bases at V and 0 bases at J, with 11 bases between the two ends. The CDR3 loop is CASSQDFAAMNTEAFF. Here the CDR3 DNA reads TGCGCCAGCAGCCAAGATTTCGCGGCCATGAACACTGAAGCTTTCTTT.

The DNA for the CDR3 is TGTGCCAGCAGCCAAGTTCCCGGGGAAGCTTTCTTT. Translation gives CASSQVPGEAFF. The chain is built from TRBV14 and TRBJ1-1; D not resolved. The germline gives CDR1 SGHDN, CDR2 FVKESK. CDR3 length equals 12 residues. Trimming cost V 1 base and J 8 bases, with 8 bases left between them.

The chain is built from TRBV4-3 and TRBJ2-7; 10 bases map to TRBD1. J gave up 2 bases and V 1 base, and 2 bases lay outside the gene matches. From germline, CDR1 is LGHNA and CDR2 YSLEER. The CDR3 length is 15 residues. The DNA of the CDR3 is TGCGCCAGCAGCCAAGGGGGACAGGGGACCTACGAGCAGTACTTC. This codes for CASSQGGQGTYEQYF.

CDR3 nucleotide sequence: TGTGCCAGCAGCCCGGAACTAGCGGGAGATTACAATGAGCAGTTCTTC. It encodes CASSPELAGDYNEQFF. The rearrangement uses TRBV7-6 and TRBJ2-1, with TRBD2 identical over 11 bases. Germline values: CDR1 SGHVS, CDR2 FNYEAQ. There are 16 residues in the CDR3. Trimming took 5 bases from V and 4 from J; bases not matched to a gene: 7.

Comments on this clone: A junction boundary mismatches the germline segment, possibly from a read error. The chain has TRBV5-1 and TRBJ2-7; D may be TRBD1 or TRBD2 (5 bases each). Germline V gene data show CDR1 as SGHRS and CDR2 as YFSETQ. This CDR3 has 10 residues. The CDR3 DNA reads TGCGCCAGCAGCCCCGGGGCCGGGATTTTC. It translates to CASSPGAGIF.

The rearrangement links TRBV9 to TRBJ2-2, with 9 nucleotides matching TRBD2. CDR3 length equals 18 residues. The junction had 15 bases not matched to a gene; V was cut back by 3 bases and J by 6 bases. Germline CDR1 reads SGDLS; CDR2 reads YYNGEE. The chain's CDR3 is CASSGLGLAGAQAGELFF. For the CDR3, the DNA is TGTGCCAGCAGCGGCCTAGGATTAGCGGGGGCCCAGGCCGGGGAGCTGTTTTTT.

V is TRBV12-5 and J is TRBJ2-1; perhaps TRBD1 as D (5 bases). The germline CDR1 and CDR2 sequences are LGHNT and FRNRAP. Trimming took 4 bases from V and 2 from J, leaving 6 bases between them. CDR3 length equals 13 residues. This CDR3 reads CASGWTPYNEQFF. CDR3 DNA: TGTGCTAGTGGTTGGACACCCTACAATGAGCAGTTCTTC.

The V gene is TRBV6-1, the J gene TRBJ1-1; 9 bases line up with TRBD1. The germline CDR1 and CDR2 sequences are MNHNS and SASEGT. Trimming removed 11 bases from V and 5 bases from J; junction bases left unmatched: 9. This CDR3 spans 13 amino acids. CDR3 residues: CAAEQGARTEAFF. CDR3 in DNA: TGTGCCGCTGAACAGGGGGCGCGTACTGAAGCTTTCTTT.

The rearrangement links TRBV7-7 to TRBJ2-2; TRBD1 might be the D (6 bases). This CDR3 is built from 16 residues. Germline loops: CDR1 SSHAT, CDR2 FNYEAQ (reference sequence). The ends were cut back, 2 bases at V and 4 bases at J, with 14 bases in the middle. CDR3 loop: CASSLNRDRSTGELFF. The CDR3 DNA follows: TGTGCCAGCAGCTTAAATCGAGACAGGAGCACCGGGGAGCTGTTTTTT. Full variable domain (outside the CDR3, taken from reference TRBV7-7 and TRBJ2-2): GAGVSQSPRYKVTKRGQDVTLRCDPISSHATLYWYQQALGQGPEFLTYFNYEAQPDKSGLPSDRFSAERPEGSISTLTIQRTEQRDSAMYRCASSLNRDRSTGELFFGEGSRLTVL.

V usage is TRBV9 and J usage is TRBJ1-5; no clear D gene. This CDR3 is built from 13 residues. V was trimmed by 1 base and J by 6 bases, leaving 8 bases between them. CDR1 is SGDLS and CDR2 is YYNGEE in the germline V gene. The CDR3, as DNA: TGTGCCAGCAGCGTATCCTTCGGTCAGCCCCAGCATTTT. This gives the protein CASSVSFGQPQHF. Combining the CDR3 with reference TRBV9 and TRBJ1-5 gives the whole variable domain DSGVTQTPKHLITATGQRVTLRCSPRSGDLSVYWYQQSLDQGLQFLIQYYNGEERAKGNILERFSAQQFPDLHSELNLSSLELGDSALYFCASSVSFGQPQHFGDGTRLSIL.

The chain carries TRBV5-6 and TRBJ2-7, with 9 bases matching TRBD1. This CDR3 region has 13 residues. Looked up from germline, CDR1 is SGHDT and CDR2 is YYEEEE. V shed 4 bases and J 7 bases; nucleotides not matched to a gene: 6. The CDR3: CASSPTGGGEQYF. In nucleotides, the CDR3 is TGTGCCAGCAGCCCGACAGGGGGGGGTGAGCAGTACTTC.

The chain combines TRBV6-5 with TRBJ2-1, with D possibly matching TRBD2 (6 bases). CDR1 and CDR2 (germline): MNHEY, SVGAGI. The V gene lost 3 bases and the J gene lost 7 bases, with 7 bases spanning the gap. This CDR3 is 12 amino acids long. CDR3 loop: CASSYGGNEQFF. Here the CDR3 DNA reads TGTGCCAGCAGTTATGGGGGGAATGAGCAGTTCTTC.

The chain is built from TRBV9 and TRBJ2-1, with a tentative D call TRBD1 (5 bases). V lost 0 bases and J 8 bases, leaving 9 bases between the germline ends. Germline V lookup: CDR1 SGDLS, CDR2 YYNGEE. The CDR3 is 13 amino acids. CDR3 residues: CASSVGQGDEQFF. The CDR3 nucleotides read TGTGCCAGCAGCGTAGGGCAGGGCGATGAGCAGTTCTTC.

J is TRBJ2-7 and V is TRBV9; 14 positions agree with TRBD2. Trimming cost V 0 bases and J 3 bases; bases outside gene matches: 2. Germline V gives CDR1 SGDLS, CDR2 YYNGEE. The CDR3 sequence is 16 residues long. The CDR3 here is CASSVAGTSGGYEQYF. CDR3 DNA: TGTGCCAGCAGCGTAGCTGGGACTAGCGGGGGCTACGAGCAGTACTTC. Together with reference TRBV9 and TRBJ2-7, the CDR3 gives the full variable domain: DSGVTQTPKHLITATGQRVTLRCSPRSGDLSVYWYQQSLDQGLQFLIQYYNGEERAKGNILERFSAQQFPDLHSELNLSSLELGDSALYFCASSVAGTSGGYEQYFGPGTRLTVT.